These T cell receptor beta chains were read from a single sample in a study of cytomegalovirus exposure and HLA in healthy donors. The assay was immunoSEQ multiplex PCR, and TCRdb's table has in-frame clones only and misses some. The repertoire holds some 180,000 clones, 75% to 85% seen once, with under 3% in the top ten. The source material was PBMCs. The receptors were gathered from a woman between 45 and 60 years old in good health and CMV-seronegative. The CDR3 runs from the conserved cysteine through the conserved F or W. The D gene is left open where the match is weak. Size is omitted from some rows. Given values are once, few, many or a class for expanded clones.

>NA|TRBV6-5|TRBJ1-4|TRBD1
TGTGCCAGCAAAGAGACAGGGATAGGTGAAAAACTGTTTTTT
CASKETGIGEKLFF
>NA|TRBV30|TRBJ1-1|NA
TGTGCCCAAAGACAATCGACTGAAGCTTTCTTT
CAQRQSTEAFF
>NA|TRBV4-1|TRBJ1-6|TRBD1
TGCGCCAGCAGCCAAAGGCAGGGGGCTAGCTCCTATAATTCACCCCTCCACTTT
CASSQRQGASSYNSPLHF
>NA|TRBV28|TRBJ1-1|TRBD1
TGTGCCAGCAGCCGTAGGACAGGCGGAAACACTGAAGCTTTCTTT
CASSRRTGGNTEAFF
>NA|TRBV18|TRBJ1-4|TRBD1
TGTGCCAGCTCACCCCTCCCGGGACAGACTAATGAAAAACTGTTTTTT
CASSPLPGQTNEKLFF
>NA|TRBV4-3|TRBJ2-1|TRBD2
TGCGCCAGCAGCCAAATTAGCGGGAGGGCGCAGTTCTTC
CASSQISGRAQFF
>NA|TRBV19|TRBJ1-5|NA
TGTGCCAGTAGTACCAGGGGATTTAGGGAGCCCCAGCATTTT
CASSTRGFREPQHF
>NA|TRBV29-1|TRBJ1-4|TRBD1
TGCAGCGTTGAAGTAGGACAGGGGGTTGAAAAACTGTTTTTT
CSVEVGQGVEKLFF
>few|TRBV2|TRBJ1-3|NA
TGTGCCAGCAGTGAAGTCGGGGGAACTGGAAACACCATATATTTT
CASSEVGGTGNTIYF
>NA|TRBV28|TRBJ2-5|TRBD1
TGTGCCAGCTGGGACAGGGCGAGGGCCCAGTACTTC
CASWDRARAQYF
>NA|TRBV6-5|TRBJ1-2|NA
TGTGCCAGCAGTTACACTGATCCGAAGTACTACACCTTC
CASSYTDPKYYTF
>NA|TRBV7-2|TRBJ2-7|TRBD2
TGTGCCAGCAGCTCCCCTAGAACTAGCGGGAGGGCCTACGAGCAGTACTTC
CASSSPRTSGRAYEQYF
>NA|TRBV7-9|TRBJ2-1|NA
TGTGCCAGCAGCTTAGCGAGTAGCTCCTACAATGAGCAGTTCTTC
CASSLASSSYNEQFF
>NA|TRBV19|TRBJ1-2|NA
TGTGCCAGTAGTATTGGGGGCCACCCGGAAGGCTACACCTTC
CASSIGGHPEGYTF
>NA|TRBV10-1|TRBJ2-7|NA
TGCGCCAGCAGTGAGTCGAGGGTTGCCGAGCAGTACTTC
CASSESRVAEQYF
>NA|TRBV19|TRBJ1-5|TRBD1
TGTGCCAGCACCCAGGGGGACAATCAGCCCCAGCATTTT
CASTQGDNQPQHF
>once|TRBV7-8|TRBJ2-3|TRBD1
TGTGCCAGCAGCGTGGACAGGGGGCGCGTTCCTACGTATTTT
CASSVDRGRVPTYF
>NA|TRBV28|TRBJ1-5|TRBD1
TGTGCCAGCAGGCCGACAGGGATAAGCAATCAGCCCCAGCATTTT
CASRPTGISNQPQHF
>NA|TRBV2|TRBJ2-5|TRBD1
TGTGCCAGCAGGGGGACAGGGGCCCGCCAAGAGACCCAGTACTTC
CASRGTGARQETQYF
>once|TRBV28|TRBJ2-7|TRBD1
TGTGCCAGCAGTGTCGACAGGGGGGCCTACTACGAGCAGTACTTC
CASSVDRGAYYEQYF
>once|TRBV2|TRBJ2-7|TRBD1
TGTGCCAGCTGGGGACAGCTGGGCGAGCAGTACTTC
CASWGQLGEQYF
>NA|TRBV5-1|TRBJ2-7|TRBD2
TGCGCCAGCAGCCCGGGACTAGCGTACCCCGAGCAGTACTTC
CASSPGLAYPEQYF
>NA|TRBV19|TRBJ1-2|NA
TGTGCCAGTAGAGCACAGGGAAAAGGCTACACCTTC
CASRAQGKGYTF
>NA|TRBV19|TRBJ2-3|TRBD1
TGTGCCAGTAGTCGTGACAGGGGAACAGATACGCAGTATTTT
CASSRDRGTDTQYF
>NA|TRBV28|TRBJ2-2|NA
TGTGCCAGCAGTTCCCCGGGAACTTTTACCGGGGAGCTGTTTTTT
CASSSPGTFTGELFF
>once|TRBV6-1|TRBJ2-7|NA
TGTGCCAGCAGTGAATGGAATAGCAGAACTTACGAGCAGTACTTC
CASSEWNSRTYEQYF
>NA|TRBV7-9|TRBJ1-4|TRBD1
TGTGCCAGCAGCACCCAGGACAGGGGGGAAAAACTGTTTTTT
CASSTQDRGEKLFF
>once|TRBV19|TRBJ2-6|NA
TGTGCCAGTATGGAAGAGGAGTTCTCTGGGGCCAACGTCCTGACTTTC
CASMEEEFSGANVLTF
>NA|TRBV7-9|TRBJ1-5|TRBD1
TGTGCCAGCAGCTTAGCCCGGACAGGGGGAAATCAGCCCCAGCATTTT
CASSLARTGGNQPQHF
>NA|TRBV7-2|TRBJ2-2|NA
TGTGCCAGCAGCTTGACGGGTTCGAACACCGGGGAGCTGTTTTTT
CASSLTGSNTGELFF
>NA|TRBV14|TRBJ2-5|TRBD2
TGTGCCAGCAGCCAAGAACCTTCTGCGGGAGAAGAGACCCAGTACTTC
CASSQEPSAGEETQYF
>NA|TRBV10-1|TRBJ2-1|TRBD2
TGCGCCAGCAGTGTTGGCGGGAGCAGGAACAATGAGCAGTTCTTC
CASSVGGSRNNEQFF
>NA|TRBV2|TRBJ2-5|TRBD2
TGTGCCAGCAGCGGGGGGGGAAGAGAGACCCAGTACTTC
CASSGGGRETQYF
>NA|TRBV10-3|TRBJ1-2|NA
TGTGCCATCAGTGATGGCGGGAGCGGCTACACCTTC
CAISDGGSGYTF
>NA|TRBV21-1|TRBJ2-2|NA
TGTGCCAGCAGCAAAGTGGTAGAGAACACCGGGGAGCTGTTTTTT
CASSKVVENTGELFF
>NA|TRBV7-2|TRBJ1-2|NA
TGTGCCAGCAGCGCCCGGGGACAAAACTATGGCTACACCTTC
CASSARGQNYGYTF
>NA|TRBV19|TRBJ2-7|TRBD2
TGTGCCAGTAGTGTCCGGACTAGCGGGAACTCCTACGAGCAGTACTTC
CASSVRTSGNSYEQYF
>NA|TRBV27|TRBJ1-4|NA
TGTGCCAGTAGTTTAGGGAGGAATGAAAAACTGTTTTTT
CASSLGRNEKLFF
>NA|TRBV6-5|TRBJ1-3|TRBD1
TGTGCCAGCAGCCGGACAGGGGCTTTTGACACCATATATTTT
CASSRTGAFDTIYF
>NA|TRBV2|TRBJ2-1|NA
TGTGCCAGCAGGGGAAGCGGTATCTCCTACAATGAGCAGTTCTTC
CASRGSGISYNEQFF
>NA|TRBV19|TRBJ1-1|NA
TGTGCCAGTACCCCGGGGGGGATGAACACTGAAGCTTTCTTT
CASTPGGMNTEAFF
>NA|TRBV19|TRBJ2-3|TRBD2
TGTGCCAGTAGTCCCCTGGCGGGAGGGCGAACAGATACGCAGTATTTT
CASSPLAGGRTDTQYF